Listed below are T cell receptor beta chains from one sample, sequenced in a study of T cells expressing NK-cell markers. TCRdb reanalyzed the 5' RACE reads and collapses them to one entry per CDR3 protein, without DNA. This sample's table has about 390,000 distinct CDR3 sequences. Input material: blood T cells: a sorted CD56 or NKG2C T cell subset, CD4+ or CD8+ T cells, or bulk PBMC T cells (not recorded which). These receptors all stem from a woman aged 45 to 65 in good health. Both conserved end residues are part of each CDR3.

V	J	CDR3
TRBV27	TRBJ2-5	CASSSLDQETQYF
TRBV11-2	TRBJ1-3	CASSLVMGNTIYF
TRBV19	TRBJ2-3	CASSIEEGGTDTQYF
TRBV11-1	TRBJ2-1	CASSSGLAIDEQFF
TRBV3-1	TRBJ1-5	CASSAGVFSNQPQHF
TRBV6-1	TRBJ2-1	CASSESRGGWNEQFF
TRBV20-1	TRBJ2-1	CSARAVGLGSRREQFF
TRBV27	TRBJ2-2	CASSALGTGELFF
TRBV20-1	TRBJ2-1	CSARDNSHLNEQFF
TRBV28	TRBJ2-1	CASSLFLDEQFF
TRBV5-6	TRBJ2-1	CASNERGYNEQFF
TRBV7-9	TRBJ2-1	CASSLIDGVLNEQFF
TRBV29-1	TRBJ2-3	CSVDLAGRDTQYF
TRBV27	TRBJ2-1	CASSLTVTHNEQFF
TRBV27	TRBJ1-4	CASSKTGRTNEKLFF
TRBV11-3	TRBJ2-3	CASSALDRVGTDTQYF
TRBV27	TRBJ1-6	CASNNYNSPLHF
TRBV24-1	TRBJ2-2	CATSAWELVTGDGELFF
TRBV11-2	TRBJ2-5	CASSNSSGRAQETQYF
TRBV7-7	TRBJ2-2	CASSLKTTSGTGELFF
TRBV24-1	TRBJ2-2	CATSDTHGELFF
TRBV27	TRBJ2-7	CASSLWAGAGSEQYF
TRBV7-9	TRBJ1-2	CASRRNPNYGYTF
TRBV12-3/TRBV12-4	TRBJ1-4	CASSQPSGRPEGEKLFF
TRBV29-1	TRBJ2-5	CSGGGQTETQYF
TRBV13	TRBJ2-1	CASSQPGRPNEQFF
TRBV20-1	TRBJ2-3	CSASLASLTDTQYF
TRBV19	TRBJ1-4	CASMGLNEKLFF
TRBV12-3/TRBV12-4	TRBJ2-1	CASTRPGGRYEQFF